A single sample gave rise to the 29 T cell receptor beta chains below, sequenced in a study of blood T cell repertoires in COVID-19. Clones were sequenced by immunoSEQ multiplex PCR, and TCRdb holds only the in-frame ones, with some missing. The table includes approximately 330,000 clones, about nine tenths detected once. Sequencing was performed on peripheral blood. Receptors were obtained from a man aged 25-45 years with COVID-19, enrolled during active disease.

The chain carries TRBV27 and TRBJ1-5; no definite D call. The CDR3 covers 13 residues. V shed 5 bases and J shed 1 base, with 6 bases lying between them. CDR1 and CDR2 from the germline V gene are MNHEY and SMNVEV (reference sequence). CDR3 in DNA: TGTGCCAGCAGTACAATAAGCAATCAGCCCCAGCATTTT. Translating gives CASSTISNQPQHF.

The CDR3 region has the DNA TGTGCCAGCAGTTCCGGACAGGGGAAAGATACGCAGTATTTT. This translates into CASSSGQGKDTQYF. The gene calls are TRBV28 and TRBJ2-3; 9 bases line up with TRBD1. With V trimmed by 4 bases and J by 5 bases, 4 bases remained unmatched. This CDR3 region has 14 residues. Germline V CDR1 and CDR2: MDHEN, SYDVKM.

As to this clone: This sample also contains other DNA sequences that code for the same CDR3. The chain combines TRBV29-1 with TRBJ2-1; D ambiguous. This CDR3 is 10 amino acids long. The germline gives CDR1 SQVTM, CDR2 ANQGSEA. V lost 4 bases and J lost 5, with 3 bases in between. CDR3 DNA: TGCAGCGTTGCTAACAATGAGCAGTTCTTC. It specifies CSVANNEQFF.

This sequence joins TRBV7-3 and TRBJ2-3; TRBD2 is a possible D gene (6 bases). Germline V CDR1 and CDR2: SGHTA, FQGTGA. The CDR3 is 14 amino acids. V was cut by 5 bases and J by 3 bases, with 12 bases left in between. The CDR3 DNA is TGTGCCAGCAGCCTGGGACTGGTTACAGATACGCAGTATTTT. Protein product: CASSLGLVTDTQYF. Filled out from reference TRBV7-3 and TRBJ2-3, the complete variable domain reads GAGVSQTPSNKVTEKGKYVELRCDPISGHTALYWYRQSLGQGPEFLIYFQGTGAADDSGLPNDRFFAVRPEGSVSTLKIQRTERGDSAVYLCASSLGLVTDTQYFGPGTRLTVL.

CDR3 amino acids: CASSLGSNYGYTF. The DNA for the CDR3 is TGTGCCAGCAGTTTAGGGAGCAACTATGGCTACACCTTC. V usage is TRBV12-3 or TRBV12-4 and J usage is TRBJ1-2, with D uncertain. Between the trimmed V and J ends, which lost 1 base and 2 bases, there was a span of 5 bases. The CDR3 loop spans 13 amino acids.

This chain joins TRBV6-5 and TRBJ2-7; the match to TRBD1 covers 8 bases. The germline CDR1 and CDR2 sequences are MNHEY and SVGAGI. Trimming took 7 bases from V and 3 from J; bases not matched to a gene: 5. The CDR3 is 13 residues long. The CDR3 reads CASTPDRGYEQYF. DNA of the CDR3: TGTGCCAGCACCCCCGACAGGGGCTACGAGCAGTACTTC.

V usage is TRBV25-1 and J usage is TRBJ2-4, with D maybe TRBD1 (6 bases). V was trimmed by 4 bases and J by 1 base, leaving 20 bases between them. Germline CDR1 is MGHDK and CDR2 is SYGVNS. CDR3 size: 18 residues. This chain's CDR3 is CASSGPYREWGAKNIQYF. As DNA, the CDR3 is TGTGCCAGCAGTGGACCTTACAGGGAATGGGGGGCCAAAAACATTCAGTACTTC.

The rearrangement links TRBV7-2 to TRBJ1-3; TRBD1 matches at 7 bases. The J segment lost 4 bases and the V segment lost 5 bases, leaving 14 bases of the junction unmatched. CDR3 length: 17 amino acids. Per germline, CDR1 SGHTA and CDR2 FQGNSA. The CDR3 loop reads CASSPFRAGTAGNTIYF. DNA of the CDR3: TGTGCCAGCAGCCCGTTTAGGGCCGGGACAGCAGGAAACACCATATATTTT.

The J gene is TRBJ2-1, the V gene TRBV7-3, with D perhaps TRBD2 (5 bases). The CDR3 loop spans 17 amino acids. Trimming took off 2 bases at V and 0 bases at J, with 14 bases between the two ends. Germline CDR1 reads SGHTA; CDR2 reads FQGTGA. CDR3 amino acids: CASSLYRMRVSYNEQFF. The CDR3 DNA is TGTGCCAGCAGCTTATACCGGATGAGGGTCTCCTACAATGAGCAGTTCTTC.

V usage is TRBV2 and J usage is TRBJ2-6; D perhaps matches TRBD1 (5 bases). The V end was cut by 5 bases, the J end by 2 bases, with 10 bases between. Per germline, CDR1 SNHLY and CDR2 FYNNEI. The CDR3 has 15 residues. The CDR3 region is CASSPTGAGANVLTF. The CDR3 nucleotides are TGTGCCAGCAGTCCAACAGGTGCTGGGGCCAACGTCCTGACTTTC.

The rearrangement links TRBV28 to TRBJ2-7; TRBD2 matches at 13 bases. V lost 6 bases and J lost 3; bases outside the gene matches: 8. The V gene's germline CDR1 is MDHEN and CDR2 SYDVKM. The CDR3 sequence is 16 residues long. DNA for the CDR3: TGTGCCAGCAGCCTCACCGGGACTAGCGGGAACTACGAGCAGTACTTC. The encoded protein is CASSLTGTSGNYEQYF.

The J gene is TRBJ1-2, the V gene TRBV7-8, with D unresolved. The length of the CDR3 is 13 residues. V shed 5 bases and J shed 8 bases, with 15 bases lying between them. CDR1 is SGHVS, CDR2 FQNEAQ, per germline. The CDR3 spells CASSRLGLGGYTF. CDR3 nucleotide sequence: TGTGCCAGCAGCCGCCTCGGGTTAGGCGGCTACACCTTC. Filled out from reference TRBV7-8 and TRBJ1-2, the complete variable domain reads GAGVSQSPRYKVAKRGQDVALRCDPISGHVSLFWYQQALGQGPEFLTYFQNEAQLDKSGLPSDRFFAERPEGSVSTLKIQRTQQEDSAVYLCASSRLGLGGYTFGSGTRLTVV.

The chain has TRBV12-5 and TRBJ2-3, with TRBD2 identical over 10 bases. This CDR3 is built from 16 residues. Germline assignment: CDR1 LGHNT and CDR2 FRNRAP. Germline trimming cut 1 base from V and 2 bases from J; bases unmatched to any gene: 3. The CDR3 region has the DNA TGTGCTAGTGGTTTGGAGCTAGCGGGGGTCACAGATACGCAGTATTTT. Encoded protein: CASGLELAGVTDTQYF.

The genes are TRBV4-1 and TRBJ1-4; possibly TRBD1 for D (5 bases). Trimming took 0 bases from V and 7 from J, leaving 15 bases between them. CDR3 length equals 16 residues. The germline gives CDR1 MGHRA, CDR2 YSYEKL. This CDR3 reads CASSQDGHQGGEKLFF. In DNA form, the CDR3 reads TGCGCCAGCAGCCAAGATGGTCATCAGGGAGGTGAAAAACTGTTTTTT.

In its sample, this clone was seen once. In the same sample, other DNA sequences code for this CDR3. The genes are TRBV6-5 and TRBJ2-7; TRBD1 matches at 9 bases. V lost 0 bases, J lost 3 bases, and 0 bases stayed unmatched. CDR3 length equals 14 residues. The germline V gene encodes CDR1 MNHEY and CDR2 SVGAGI. This CDR3 is CASSYSDRGYEQYF. As DNA, the CDR3 is TGTGCCAGCAGTTACTCGGACAGGGGCTACGAGCAGTACTTC.

This rearrangement joins TRBV2 to TRBJ1-2; 9 nucleotides line up with TRBD1. Germline V CDR1 and CDR2: SNHLY, FYNNEI. The length of the CDR3 is 17 residues. V lost 7 bases and J lost 5; bases outside the gene matches: 17. For the CDR3, the DNA is TGTGCCAGCACCATCCTTCATTCTCCGGGACAGGGATATGGCTACACCTTC. It specifies CASTILHSPGQGYGYTF. Complete variable domain (other parts from reference TRBV2 and TRBJ1-2): EPEVTQTPSHQVTQMGQEVILRCVPISNHLYFYWYRQILGQKVEFLVSFYNNEISEKSEIFDDQFSVERPDGSNFTLKIRSTKLEDSAMYFCASTILHSPGQGYGYTFGSGTRLTVV.

A note on this clone: Other DNA sequences of this sample code for an identical CDR3. J is TRBJ1-2 and V is TRBV6-5; D is possibly TRBD1 (5 bases). This CDR3 spans 13 amino acids. Germline values: CDR1 MNHEY, CDR2 SVGAGI. V was trimmed by 2 bases and J by 4 bases, leaving 8 bases between them. As DNA, the CDR3 is TGTGCCAGCAGTTACGGGGCTACCTATGGCTACACCTTC. Translation gives CASSYGATYGYTF.

The count of this clone is one. This chain links TRBV6-2 or TRBV6-3 with TRBJ1-5; no clear D gene. V lost 2 bases and J lost 0, with 5 bases in between. The CDR3 sequence is 14 residues long. Germline V gives CDR1 MNHEY, CDR2 SVGEGT. CDR3 loop: CASSYLYSNQPQHF. The CDR3 coding sequence is TGTGCCAGCAGTTACCTTTATAGCAATCAGCCCCAGCATTTT.

The chain is built from TRBV5-8 and TRBJ2-5, with no clear D. CDR3 size: 15 residues. Trimming removed 0 bases from V and 3 bases from J, with 12 bases in between. CDR1 is SGHTS and CDR2 is YDEGEE in the germline V gene. Here the CDR3 reads CASSLGLLAEETQYF. CDR3 bases: TGTGCCAGCAGCTTGGGGTTATTGGCGGAAGAGACCCAGTACTTC. The complete variable domain, with remaining parts taken from reference TRBV5-8 and TRBJ2-5, reads EAGVTQSPTHLIKTRGQQATLRCSPISGHTSVYWYQQALGLGLQFLLWYDEGEERNRGNFPPRFSGRQFPNYSSELNVNALELEDSALYLCASSLGLLAEETQYFGPGTRLLVL.

This chain uses TRBV15 with TRBJ2-2; 8 nucleotides align to TRBD2. Losses at the gene ends were 11 bases for V and 6 bases for J; bases not matched to a gene: 11. Germline V lookup: CDR1 LNHNV, CDR2 YYDKDF (reference sequence). This CDR3 has 14 residues. In DNA, the CDR3 is TGTGCCGTACCCGGGGGGGCCGAATCCGGGGAGCTGTTTTTT. Translating it yields CAVPGGAESGELFF.

The chain is built from TRBV5-1 and TRBJ2-1; 7 bases are a match to TRBD1. The germline gives CDR1 SGHRS, CDR2 YFSETQ. This CDR3 is 16 amino acids long. Trimming cost V 0 bases and J 10 bases; bases outside gene matches: 13. As DNA, the CDR3 is TGCGCCAGCAGCTTGGAGTGGGACAGTGCTTTCCAAGAGCAGTTCTTC. This encodes CASSLEWDSAFQEQFF.

The rearrangement joins TRBV19 to TRBJ1-2, with 9 bases identical to TRBD1. The CDR3 runs to 17 residues. The V gene's germline CDR1 is LNHDA and CDR2 SQIVND (reference sequence). V was clipped by 2 bases and J by 3 bases; unmatched bases: 10. The DNA of the CDR3 is TGTGCCAGTAGTATAAGCCCGCCACAGGGGGCTGACTATGGCTACACCTTC. Translated: CASSISPPQGADYGYTF.

The gene calls are TRBV7-9 and TRBJ1-3; no definite D call. Germline loops: CDR1 SEHNR, CDR2 FQNEAQ (reference sequence). This CDR3 comprises 18 residues. Trimming took off 4 bases at V and 2 bases at J, with 21 bases between the two ends. CDR3 DNA: TGTGCCAGCAGCTCGCCGGGGAGGCCGGAGCGGACTGGAAACACCATATATTTT. Translation gives CASSSPGRPERTGNTIYF.

The chain recombines TRBV11-1 with TRBJ2-7, with 8 bases that match TRBD1. Germline values: CDR1 SGHAT, CDR2 FQDESV (reference sequence). This CDR3 region has 15 residues. J lost 5 bases, V lost 2 bases, and 8 bases had no gene match. CDR3 sequence reads: CASSLSGQGAHEQYF. The CDR3 DNA is TGTGCCAGCAGCTTATCCGGACAGGGTGCCCACGAGCAGTACTTC.

This clone has only one observation. The rearrangement links TRBV6-5 to TRBJ1-1; D uncertain. CDR3 size: 11 residues. Germline V gene sequence: CDR1 MNHEY, CDR2 SVGAGI. V was cut by 4 bases and J by 4 bases, with 4 bases left in between. CDR3 nucleotides: TGTGCCAGCAGTTCGAGCACTGAAGCTTTCTTT. Its translation is CASSSSTEAFF.

This sequence joins TRBV5-4 and TRBJ1-4, with 8 bases matching TRBD1. V dropped 4 bases and J dropped 5; count of bases not matched to a gene: 7. The germline V gene encodes CDR1 SGHNT and CDR2 YYREEE (reference sequence). The CDR3 loop spans 15 amino acids. Here the CDR3 reads CASSKQGGVNEKLFF. CDR3 sequence (DNA): TGTGCCAGCAGCAAACAGGGGGGGGTAAATGAAAAACTGTTTTTT.

The chain recombines TRBV5-1 with TRBJ2-3; 8 bases fit TRBD2. Losses at the gene ends were 3 bases for V and 0 bases for J; bases not matched to a gene: 9. Germline CDR1 reads SGHRS; CDR2 reads YFSETQ. The CDR3 sequence is 17 residues long. The chain's CDR3 is CASSSSGGRSSTDTQYF. CDR3 DNA sequence: TGCGCCAGCAGCTCCAGCGGGGGTAGGTCTAGCACAGATACGCAGTATTTT.

The V call is TRBV18, the J call TRBJ1-1; 8 positions agree with TRBD1. Germline CDR1 KGHSH, CDR2 LQKENI. Unmatched junction bases numbered 6, after V lost 6 bases and J lost 3 bases. The CDR3 is 14 amino acids. The CDR3 DNA sequence: TGTGCCAGCTCGCAGGGGACAGGCGACACTGAAGCTTTCTTT. Its protein is CASSQGTGDTEAFF.

The chain employs TRBV11-3 and TRBJ2-3, with 12 bases aligning to TRBD2. This CDR3 has 20 residues. Germline assignment: CDR1 SGHNT and CDR2 YENEEA. With 0 bases clipped from V and 4 bases from J, the junction kept 14 bases outside the gene matches. The CDR3 is CASSLEALALAGGPADTQYF. CDR3 nucleotide sequence: TGTGCCAGCAGCTTAGAGGCCCTCGCCCTAGCGGGAGGGCCAGCAGATACGCAGTATTTT.